This record covers a single T cell receptor beta chain. Its antigen is undetermined. Healthy bone marrow donors made up the donors. Nominal health characterized the donors when sampled, though unrecorded immune exposures were likely. Primers: 60 Vbeta forward and 13 Jbeta reverse. The assay was immunoSEQ multiplex PCR, and TCRdb's table has in-frame clones only and misses some. Recorded here are about 88,000 clones; the top ten clones represent about 6%. Germline loops: CDR1 MGHRA, CDR2 YSYEKL. The CDR3 has 15 amino acids. The trim removed 4 bases at V and 3 bases at J, leaving 7 bases unmatched. The sample belongs to a study of cytomegalovirus exposure and HLA in healthy donors. Study overall: As released early, the data held 75 million to 90 million unique TCRs from HLA-typed donors.

Study-wide points: TCR beta sequences reportedly predicted most subjects' HLA-A and HLA-B alleles accurately.

The receptor's source is a girl under 18 in good health and CMV-seropositive. J is TRBJ2-7 and V is TRBV4-1, with 9 bases that match TRBD1. What was sequenced was PBMCs. This CDR3 reads CASSPFEGQGYEQYV. CDR3 nucleotide sequence: TGCGCCAGCAGCCCTTTCGAGGGACAGGGCTACGAGCAGTACGTC.